This T cell receptor beta chain was documented in a study of blood T cell repertoires in COVID-19. Across the study: The United States, Italy and Spain supplied acute and convalescent COVID-19 samples. The cDNA or gDNA used as material had been derived from T cells, B-cell-depleted T cells, or PBMCs.

Germline loops: CDR1 MNHEY, CDR2 SVGAGI. The CDR3 length is 13 residues. V was shortened by 3 bases and J by 2 bases, with 7 bases between the two germline ends. This clone was seen just once. Study processing details: Estimation of nucleated cell counts relied on the amplification of reference gene primers. Using immunoSEQ multiplex PCR, the repertoire was profiled, and TCRdb retains in-frame clones only, with some absent. That table is the source of V, J and clone size, and D and trimming were worked out from the DNA. The sample has about 160,000 clones, roughly 80% seen once. Two negative PCRs, clearance, or symptom resolution were required of recovered Cohort 3 donors.

Sequences were obtained from PBMCs or T cells enriched from blood (not recorded which). The sequence derives from a woman between 55 and 75 years old who had recovered from COVID-19. The chain carries TRBV6-5 and TRBJ1-1; no clear D. The CDR3 loop reads CASSYGPNTEAFF. CDR3 in DNA: TGTGCCAGCAGTTATGGGCCAAACACTGAAGCTTTCTTT.